These T cell receptor beta chains were read from a single sample in a study of graft-versus-host responses after intestinal transplantation. The repertoire was sequenced with immunoSEQ multiplex PCR; TCRdb's copy has only in-frame clones and lacks some. The table has under 100,000 clones, approximately 94% seen once. These receptors have no known antigen. The source material was unstimulated CD4+ T cells sorted from spleen or lymph node cells, sampled before transplant. The receptors shown here come from a human donor who was the organ donor for an intestinal transplant. Both conserved end residues are part of each CDR3. A D gene is named only where the DNA matches it firmly. Size tells how often a clone was seen (once, few, many) or the class of an expanded clone, and some rows leave it out.

J gene | D gene | clone size | V gene | CDR3 DNA | CDR3 protein
TRBJ1-5 | TRBD1 | NA | TRBV28 | TGTGCCAGCAGTTTAGACAGGGTAAATCAGCCCCAGCATTTT | CASSLDRVNQPQHF
TRBJ2-7 | NA | NA | TRBV6-1 | TGTGCCAGCAGTATCACCTACGAGCAGTACTTC | CASSITYEQYF
TRBJ1-5 | NA | NA | TRBV7-9 | TGTGCCAGCAGGGCCGACGAGGGCAATCAGCCCCAGCATTTT | CASRADEGNQPQHF
TRBJ1-2 | NA | NA | TRBV4-1 | TGCGCCAGCAGCCAATCGACGGTTTTCGACTATGGCTACACCTTC | CASSQSTVFDYGYTF
TRBJ2-3 | TRBD1 | NA | TRBV28 | TGTGCCAGCAGCCCAGGGACAGGGGGAGTAGATACGCAGTATTTT | CASSPGTGGVDTQYF
TRBJ2-5 | NA | NA | TRBV12-5 | TGTGCTAGTGGTTTGGTCTCCCCAAACGGGTACCAAGAGACCCAGTACTTC | CASGLVSPNGYQETQYF
TRBJ2-7 | NA | NA | TRBV6-5 | TGTGCCAGCAGGCCCAGGGGGGGGGCGACCTACGAGCAGTACTTC | CASRPRGGATYEQYF
TRBJ1-1 | NA | NA | TRBV2 | TGTGCCAGGGTACGAGGGAGGGACACTGAAGCTTTCTTT | CARVRGRDTEAFF
TRBJ2-7 | NA | NA | TRBV7-9 | TGTGCCAGCAGCTCGAACACGGCCTCCTACGAGCAGTACTTC | CASSSNTASYEQYF
TRBJ1-4 | TRBD1 | NA | TRBV27 | TGTGCCAGCAGTACCCGGGACAGGGATCGAGAAAAACTGTTTTTT | CASSTRDRDREKLFF
TRBJ2-5 | NA | NA | TRBV19 | TGTGCCAGTAGTGGGAGACTGAACCCCTCCGGGGAGACCCAGTACTTC | CASSGRLNPSGETQYF
TRBJ1-1 | TRBD1 | NA | TRBV7-9 | TGTGCCAGCAGCTTACCTCCAGGGGGGAACACTGAAGCTTTCTTT | CASSLPPGGNTEAFF
TRBJ2-2 | NA | NA | TRBV5-4 | TGTGCCAGCAGCTTCGAACCTTTGGGCGGGGAGCTGTTTTTT | CASSFEPLGGELFF
TRBJ1-2 | NA | NA | TRBV7-8 | TGTGCCAGCAGCTTACCCTCTAATGGACAGCAACTCTATGGCTACACCTTC | CASSLPSNGQQLYGYTF
TRBJ2-6 | NA | NA | TRBV25-1 | TGTGCCAGCAGTGACCTTCAATACTCTGGGGCCAACGTCCTGACTTTC | CASSDLQYSGANVLTF
TRBJ2-7 | TRBD1 | NA | TRBV4-1 | TGCGCCAGCAGCCACTCGGGACAGGGACCCTACGAGCAGTACTTC | CASSHSGQGPYEQYF
TRBJ2-1 | TRBD2 | NA | TRBV6-1 | TGTGCCAGCAGTTTGACTAGCGGGGGATACAATGAGCAGTTCTTC | CASSLTSGGYNEQFF
TRBJ1-4 | NA | NA | TRBV20-1 | TGCAGTTCGCTGAAAGGAGAAAAACTGTTTTTT | CSSLKGEKLFF
TRBJ1-5 | NA | NA | TRBV6-5 | TGTGCCAGCAGTTCAGGGGATCAGCCCCAGCATTTT | CASSSGDQPQHF
TRBJ2-5 | NA | NA | TRBV4-1 | TGCGCCAGCAGCCTAGGGCCCGGCCAGGGACAAGAGACCCAGTACTTC | CASSLGPGQGQETQYF
TRBJ2-1 | NA | NA | TRBV5-4 | TGTGCCAGCAGCCCACAGTCTCCCGAGCAGTTCTTC | CASSPQSPEQFF
TRBJ1-2 | NA | NA | TRBV27 | TGTGCCAGCAGTTTTCAGGGGAGAAACTATGGCTACACCTTC | CASSFQGRNYGYTF
TRBJ2-1 | NA | once | TRBV25-1 | TGTGCCAGCAGTGAAACTCCGGGACCGCTAGTCTTC | CASSETPGPLVF
TRBJ1-1 | NA | NA | TRBV7-6 | TGTGCCAGCAGCACGCAGTCAGGAGTGAACACTGAAGCTTTCTTT | CASSTQSGVNTEAFF
TRBJ2-2 | NA | NA | TRBV21-1 | TGTGCCAGCAGCACCGGCGGGGGGCACACCGGGGAGCTGTTTTTT | CASSTGGGHTGELFF
TRBJ1-5 | NA | NA | TRBV28 | TGTGCCAGCCGAAGGGGAAACCAGCCCCAGCATTTT | CASRRGNQPQHF
TRBJ1-6 | NA | few | TRBV10-1 | TGCGCCAGCAGTGACAATAATTCACCCCTCCACTTT | CASSDNNSPLHF
TRBJ2-7 | NA | NA | TRBV6-6 | TGTGCCAGCAGTAAGCACAGGGGTCCGGGGGGCGAGCAGTACTTC | CASSKHRGPGGEQYF
TRBJ2-5 | NA | NA | TRBV6-6 | TGTGCCAGCAGTTACAACTCCTGGGGTGTGTACTTC | CASSYNSWGVYF
TRBJ2-1 | TRBD2 | once | TRBV25-1 | TGTGCCAGCAGTGAAGCTGTCGATAGCGGGGTTTACAATGAGCAGTTCTTC | CASSEAVDSGVYNEQFF
TRBJ1-2 | NA | NA | TRBV9 | TGTGCCAGCAGCGTTGGGGGGTGGGTGTCATCGTCCTATGGCTACACCTTC | CASSVGGWVSSSYGYTF
TRBJ2-7 | NA | NA | TRBV15 | TGTGCCACCAGCAGAGATTTCACGGTATCCTACGAGCAGTACTTC | CATSRDFTVSYEQYF
TRBJ1-1 | TRBD1 | NA | TRBV18 | TGTGCCAGCTCACCCTTTGGACAGGGGGCGAGTACTGAAGCTTTCTTT | CASSPFGQGASTEAFF
TRBJ2-7 | TRBD1 | NA | TRBV15 | TGTGCCACCAGCAGAGATTTCGGGACAGGGTTTTACGAGCAGTACTTC | CATSRDFGTGFYEQYF
TRBJ1-2 | TRBD1 | NA | TRBV27 | TGTGCCAGCAGTCGACAGGGGAGAGGCTACACCTTC | CASSRQGRGYTF
TRBJ1-5 | NA | NA | TRBV30 | TGTGCCTGGAGTGTACAGGGTGAGCAGCCCCAGCATTTT | CAWSVQGEQPQHF
TRBJ2-1 | NA | once | TRBV20-1 | TGCAGTGCTAGAGGGGTCGATGAGCAGTTCTTC | CSARGVDEQFF
TRBJ2-7 | NA | NA | TRBV28 | TGTGCCAGCAGAAAACCCCAGGGGTGGGGCTCCTACGAGCAGTACTTC | CASRKPQGWGSYEQYF
TRBJ1-5 | NA | NA | TRBV7-3 | TGTGCCAGCAGCTTAACACCCGATAGCAATCAGCCCCAGCATTTT | CASSLTPDSNQPQHF
TRBJ2-7 | NA | NA | TRBV18 | TGTGCCACCAAGATGAGCTCCTACGAGCAGTACTTC | CATKMSSYEQYF
TRBJ2-5 | TRBD1 | NA | TRBV6-6 | TGTGCCAGCAGTTACCGTGGGACAGGGGGCGAGACCCAGTACTTC | CASSYRGTGGETQYF
TRBJ2-6 | NA | NA | TRBV7-2 | TGTGCCAGCAGCTTAGGTCTCCCTGGGGCCAACGTCCTGACTTTC | CASSLGLPGANVLTF
TRBJ1-3 | NA | NA | TRBV7-2 | TGTGCCAGCAGCTTAGGATACAGCTCTGGAAACACCATATATTTT | CASSLGYSSGNTIYF
TRBJ1-4 | NA | once | TRBV9 | TGTGCCAGCAGCGTAGGGGGGGAAGCAACTAATGAAAAACTGTTTTTT | CASSVGGEATNEKLFF
TRBJ2-3 | TRBD2 | NA | TRBV7-3 | TGTGCCAGCAGCATGACGGGACTAGCGGGGTCAGATACGCAGTATTTT | CASSMTGLAGSDTQYF
TRBJ1-4 | NA | NA | TRBV30 | TGTGCCTGGAGTGTACCTTATATCACACCGCTTAATGAAAAACTGTTTTTT | CAWSVPYITPLNEKLFF
TRBJ1-2 | NA | few | TRBV19 | TGTGCCAGTAGTATCGGAGGGGAAGCTAACTATGGCTACACCTTC | CASSIGGEANYGYTF
TRBJ2-7 | NA | NA | TRBV19 | TGTGCCAGTAGCAAAAACCCGGCCCTGACGTCCGAGCAGTACTTC | CASSKNPALTSEQYF
TRBJ2-5 | NA | NA | TRBV5-4 | TGTGCCAGCAGCCCGAACTGGGAGACCCAGTACTTC | CASSPNWETQYF
TRBJ2-3 | NA | NA | TRBV5-4 | TGTGCCAGCAGCTTGGCCGGGGACGTTAGCACAGATACGCAGTATTTT | CASSLAGDVSTDTQYF
TRBJ1-4 | TRBD1 | NA | TRBV2 | TGTGCCAGCAGCCGGCAAGGGACAGGGAGTGAAAAACTGTTTTTT | CASSRQGTGSEKLFF
TRBJ1-6 | NA | NA | TRBV4-2 | TGTGCCAGCAGCCAAGATGCCCAAGCTACAGGAGGAAATTCACCCCTCCACTTT | CASSQDAQATGGNSPLHF
TRBJ1-2 | NA | NA | TRBV7-9 | TGTGCCAGCAGCCTTAGAGCAGGGGATGGCTACACCTTC | CASSLRAGDGYTF
TRBJ1-2 | NA | once | TRBV7-2 | TGTGCCAGCAGCTTAGAAGCAGGGATTAACTATGGCTACACCTTC | CASSLEAGINYGYTF
TRBJ2-4 | NA | once | TRBV11-2 | TGTGCCAGCAGCCCTCGTTCGCGGGTGGCCAAAAACATTCAGTACTTC | CASSPRSRVAKNIQYF
TRBJ2-3 | TRBD1 | NA | TRBV19 | TGTGCCAGTAGTATAGGGGGACAGGCAGGGGATACGCAGTATTTT | CASSIGGQAGDTQYF
TRBJ2-2 | NA | NA | TRBV7-2 | TGTGCCAGCAGCTTATTAGGGGGGTTGACAGCTGGCACCGGGGAGCTGTTTTTT | CASSLLGGLTAGTGELFF
TRBJ2-1 | NA | NA | TRBV5-6 | TGTGCCAGCAGCTTGTACTCATACGACACCCCACTTTACAATGAGCAGTTCTTC | CASSLYSYDTPLYNEQFF